This is a list of T cell receptor beta chains from one sample in a study of early T cells in non-severe SARS-CoV-2 infection. TCRdb reprocessed the 5' RACE reads with MiXCR, giving one entry per CDR3 protein. The sample lists tens of thousands of distinct CDR3 sequences, roughly an eighth seen once, with under 1.5% in the top ten. The sample here was whole blood, taken at baseline. Source of these receptors: an adult who was a healthcare worker with PCR-confirmed SARS-CoV-2 infection or an uninfected control (not recorded which). The CDR3 runs from the conserved cysteine through the conserved F or W. A D gene is named only where the DNA matches it firmly. Only part of the rows carry a size: once, few, many, or a class if the clone is expanded.

v_call	clone_size	d_call	j_call	cdr3_nt	cdr3_aa
TRBV28	many	TRBD1	TRBJ1-4	TGTGCCAGCAGTTCCGAGGGACAGGGGGCTGAGAAACTGTTTTTT	CASSSEGQGAEKLFF
TRBV2	NA	NA	TRBJ2-1	TGTGCCGGCAGCCCCGGGGCGGGTGGCTACAATGAGCAGTTCTTC	CAGSPGAGGYNEQFF
TRBV11-2	few	NA	TRBJ2-7	TGTGCCAGCACATCGGACCGTAGCTCCTACGAGCAGTACTTC	CASTSDRSSYEQYF
TRBV29-1	few	NA	TRBJ2-1	TGCAGCGTTGAACGGGGGAGCTACAATGAGCAGTTCTTC	CSVERGSYNEQFF
TRBV2	NA	NA	TRBJ1-1	TGTGCCAGCAGTGAATATGGGGGTCGGAACACTGAAGCTTTCTTT	CASSEYGGRNTEAFF
TRBV7-9	NA	TRBD2	TRBJ2-3	TGTGCCAGCAGCTTACCCCTAGCGGGGTTCACAGATACGCAGTATTTT	CASSLPLAGFTDTQYF
TRBV19	NA	TRBD1	TRBJ1-5	TGTGCCAGTAGAACAGGGGGATACCAGCCCCAGCATTTT	CASRTGGYQPQHF
TRBV18	many	NA	TRBJ2-5	TGTGCCAGCTCACCGACCATACAAGAGACCCAGTACTTC	CASSPTIQETQYF
TRBV12-3/TRBV12-4	many	NA	TRBJ2-7	TGTGCCAGCAGGGGGGGACAGATCTACGAGCAGTACTTC	CASRGGQIYEQYF
TRBV19	many	NA	TRBJ1-1	TGTGCCAGTAGTATAAGACTGAACACTGAAGCTTTCTTT	CASSIRLNTEAFF
TRBV20-1	few	TRBD2	TRBJ2-5	TGCAGTGCCGTAGGCCCTAGCGGGAGGGTAGAGACCCAGTACTTC	CSAVGPSGRVETQYF
TRBV12-3/TRBV12-4	NA	NA	TRBJ1-1	TGTGCCAGCAGCCCTCGAATGAACACTGAAGCTTTCTTT	CASSPRMNTEAFF
TRBV4-2	many	NA	TRBJ2-5	TGTGCCAGCAGCCCAGATACAGGGTACCAAGAGACCCAGTACTTC	CASSPDTGYQETQYF
TRBV18	many	NA	TRBJ1-4	TGTGCCAGCTCACACCAGACAGCTGCAACTAATGAAAAACTGTTTTTT	CASSHQTAATNEKLFF
TRBV5-5	few	NA	TRBJ2-1	TGTGCCAGCAGCTTGGGTAGCGGCGATGAGCAGTTCTTC	CASSLGSGDEQFF
TRBV27	NA	TRBD1	TRBJ2-5	TGTGCCAGCAGTTCTCCGGGACAGGGGAGGAAGACCCAGTACTTC	CASSSPGQGRKTQYF
TRBV11-2	NA	TRBD2	TRBJ2-2	TGTGCCAGCAGCTGGACTAGCGGGGACACCGGGGAGCTGTTTTTT	CASSWTSGDTGELFF
TRBV7-9	NA	TRBD1	TRBJ1-1	TGTGCCAGCAGCCGACAGGGCATGAACACTGAAGCTTTCTTT	CASSRQGMNTEAFF
TRBV19	many	NA	TRBJ1-1	TGTGCCAGTATGAGCGGGAGGCTAGACACTGAAGCTTTCTTT	CASMSGRLDTEAFF
TRBV28	NA	NA	TRBJ1-1	TGTGCCAGCAGTACCCCAGGGAGTTTGAACACTGAAGCTTTCTTT	CASSTPGSLNTEAFF
TRBV19	few	NA	TRBJ2-2	TGTGCCACCGAGACGGTGAACACCGGGGAGCTGTTTTTT	CATETVNTGELFF
TRBV30	NA	NA	TRBJ1-6	TGTGCCTGGAGTTGGGAAGGCGTTCACTATAATTCACCCCTCCACTTT	CAWSWEGVHYNSPLHF
TRBV2	NA	NA	TRBJ2-7	TGTGCCAGCAGCGCAGGGTACGAGCAGTACTTC	CASSAGYEQYF
TRBV20-1	few	NA	TRBJ2-7	TGCAGTGCTAGCCCAAATCCCTACGAGCAGTACTTC	CSASPNPYEQYF